Shown below are 9 T cell receptor beta chains from a single sample sequenced in a study of T cell changes during pregnancy in multiple sclerosis. Sequenced by immunoSEQ multiplex PCR; TCRdb stores in-frame clones only, minus some. Here the sample spans around 70,000 clones, approximately 91% being singletons. This specimen was peripheral blood, taken in the third trimester of pregnancy. These TCRs come from a female donor with multiple sclerosis, enrolled in a pregnancy study.

The chain links TRBV6-5 to TRBJ1-4; D is undetermined. Trimming stripped 6 bases from V and 2 bases from J, with 13 bases between. Germline V gene data show CDR1 as MNHEY and CDR2 as SVGAGI. The CDR3 has 15 residues. DNA for the CDR3: TGTGCCAGCAGCTACCGGGGAGGGACTAATGAAAAACTGTTTTTT. Translation gives CASSYRGGTNEKLFF.

This chain joins TRBV5-1 and TRBJ1-2; D gene ambiguous. The CDR3 is 14 amino acids. Germline V gene sequence: CDR1 SGHRS, CDR2 YFSETQ. Trimming pared 4 bases from V and 6 bases from J, leaving 16 bases between. CDR3 nucleotide sequence: TGCGCCAGCAGCCCCGGGTCCAATGATAATGGCTACACCTTC. Translated: CASSPGSNDNGYTF.

This clone was counted between two and nine times. The chain joins TRBV5-1 to TRBJ2-5; maybe TRBD2 (5 bases). Germline V gene data show CDR1 as SGHRS and CDR2 as YFSETQ. The CDR3 runs 15 residues. Trimming removed 0 bases at V and 2 bases at J, with 11 bases between. CDR3 in amino acids: CASSLASGVQETQYF. The CDR3 coding sequence is TGCGCCAGCAGCTTGGCCTCCGGGGTTCAAGAGACCCAGTACTTC.

The genes are TRBV2 and TRBJ2-1, with 10 bases matching TRBD2. V dropped 6 bases and J dropped 3; count of bases not matched to a gene: 5. This CDR3 is 15 amino acids long. The V gene's germline CDR1 is SNHLY and CDR2 FYNNEI. The DNA of the CDR3 is TGTGCCAGCAGGGCATTAGCGGGGGGCTACAATGAGCAGTTCTTC. Its protein product is CASRALAGGYNEQFF.

The J gene is TRBJ1-1, the V gene TRBV5-6, with D possibly matching TRBD1 (5 bases). V shed 2 bases and J shed 7 bases, with 6 bases lying between them. The length of the CDR3 is 11 residues. The germline V gene encodes CDR1 SGHDT and CDR2 YYEEEE. CDR3 DNA: TGTGCCAGCAGCTTAAGGGGTGAAGCTTTCTTT. Translation gives CASSLRGEAFF.

The gene calls are TRBV6-1 and TRBJ1-3; D possibly corresponds to TRBD1 (5 bases). CDR3 size: 14 residues. Germline loops: CDR1 MNHNS, CDR2 SASEGT. V was trimmed by 8 bases and J by 4 bases, leaving 15 bases between them. DNA of the CDR3: TGTGCCAGCGTTTTCAGCTGGGGCGGAAACACCATATATTTT. It translates to CASVFSWGGNTIYF.

This chain links TRBV14 with TRBJ2-3; 8 bases are a match to TRBD2. V shed 5 bases and J 0 bases; nucleotides not matched to a gene: 4. Germline V CDR1 and CDR2: SGHDN, FVKESK. CDR3 length: 15 residues. CDR3: CASSMRGASTDTQYF. The CDR3 region has the DNA TGTGCCAGCAGCATGCGGGGGGCTAGCACAGATACGCAGTATTTT.

This chain uses TRBV2 with TRBJ2-7, with D unclear. V lost 11 bases to trimming and J lost 3 bases, with 20 bases between them. CDR3 length: 14 residues. The germline CDR1 and CDR2 sequences are SNHLY and FYNNEI. The CDR3 is CAWMDGEALYEQYF. DNA of the CDR3: TGTGCCTGGATGGATGGAGAAGCCCTCTACGAGCAGTACTTC. The variable domain in full, with the rest retrieved from reference TRBV2 and TRBJ2-7, is EPEVTQTPSHQVTQMGQEVILRCVPISNHLYFYWYRQILGQKVEFLVSFYNNEISEKSEIFDDQFSVERPDGSNFTLKIRSTKLEDSAMYFCAWMDGEALYEQYFGPGTRLTVT.

The chain recombines TRBV9 with TRBJ2-2, with 12 bases identical to TRBD2. CDR1 and CDR2 (germline): SGDLS, YYNGEE. The CDR3 has 16 amino acids. Losses at the gene ends were 0 bases for V and 6 bases for J; bases not matched to a gene: 3. The CDR3 sequence is CASSVGLAGGPGELFF. The CDR3 region has the DNA TGTGCCAGCAGCGTAGGCCTAGCGGGGGGGCCCGGGGAGCTGTTTTTT.